These 5 T cell receptor beta chains originate from one sample sequenced in a study of cytomegalovirus exposure and HLA in healthy donors. The PCR was carried out with 60 Vbeta primers and 13 Jbeta primers. Profiled with immunoSEQ multiplex PCR; TCRdb holds only in-frame clones, not every one. The table records approximately 93,000 clones, 82% of them present only once. Input material: PBMCs. The receptors were gathered from a man aged 50 to 59 in good health and CMV-seronegative.

The J gene is TRBJ2-5, the V gene TRBV13; 7 positions match TRBD1. Germline V lookup: CDR1 PRHDT, CDR2 FYEKMQ (reference sequence). CDR3 length: 14 residues. V trimming: 7 bases; J trimming: 1 base; junction bases outside the gene matches: 6. The CDR3 here is CASTKEGAQETQYF. CDR3 bases: TGTGCCAGCACCAAAGAGGGGGCCCAAGAGACCCAGTACTTC.

The V call is TRBV5-1, the J call TRBJ2-1; D uncertain. Germline V gene sequence: CDR1 SGHRS, CDR2 YFSETQ. The V end was cut by 3 bases, the J end by 6 bases, with 4 bases between. The CDR3 length is 11 residues. The CDR3 sequence is CASSYTNEQFF. CDR3 sequence (DNA): TGCGCCAGCAGCTACACCAATGAGCAGTTCTTC.

Notes on this clone: The junction does not match germline at one end; this may be a read error. The rearrangement links TRBV6-5 to TRBJ2-7; a weak D match, TRBD1 (6 bases). CDR1 and CDR2 from the germline V gene are MNHEY and SVGAGI. The CDR3 totals 13 residues. CDR3 sequence: CASSYFTGPPNLF. In DNA, the CDR3 is TGTGCCAGCAGTTACTTCACAGGGCCTCCTAACCTCTTC.

V and J are TRBV6-1 and TRBJ2-1, with 8 bases fitting TRBD1. Trimming removed 9 bases from V and 5 bases from J; junction bases left unmatched: 12. The germline V gene encodes CDR1 MNHNS and CDR2 SASEGT. The CDR3 consists of 15 residues. In DNA, the CDR3 is TGTGCCAGTCGGCAGGGGGCAGGAGTAGACAATGAGCAGTTCTTC. It is translated as CASRQGAGVDNEQFF.

This clone has more than one count but fewer than ten. The V and J genes are TRBV9 and TRBJ1-4; 10 bases map to TRBD1. CDR3 length: 16 amino acids. The germline V gene has CDR1 SGDLS and CDR2 YYNGEE. V gave up 3 bases and J gave up 7 bases; unmatched junction bases: 9. CDR3 coding DNA: TGTGCCAGCAGCGGCCGACAGGGGGCGGGAGGTGAAAAACTGTTTTTT. It codes for CASSGRQGAGGEKLFF.